The clone carrying this TCR beta chain was observed a handful of times. The target antigen is unknown. The data derive from a study of T cells in Graves' hyperthyroidism and ophthalmopathy. The study's findings and limits: Stable hyperthyroidism and ophthalmopathy were separated using 13 V-J signatures.

It was RNA transcripts that yielded the amplified TCR beta CDR3 regions. When the TCR CDR3 underwent first-round RT-PCR, the HTBI primer set was used. TCRdb used MiXCR to reprocess the multiplex PCR reads, holding one entry per CDR3 protein. The sample consists of approximately 400,000 distinct CDR3 sequences, about 14% of them appearing once. This CDR3 has 15 residues. Looked up from germline, CDR1 is SGHRS and CDR2 is YFSETQ. Trimming at V came to 4 bases and at J to 3 bases, leaving 5 bases not matched to a gene. Diagnosis of hyperthyroidism was new in patients aged 18 to 65, and its duration was under 2 months. Researchers barred patients who had uncontrolled infection, other autoimmune disease, pregnancy or lactation. First hyperthyroidism diagnosis is when the blood sample was obtained, before any ophthalmopathy symptoms.

Sequenced: blood. This clonotype was sampled from a man younger than 40 with Graves' hyperthyroidism that later progressed to Graves' ophthalmopathy. The V gene is TRBV5-1, the J gene TRBJ2-2; 8 nucleotides agree with TRBD1. The CDR3, as DNA: TGCGCCAGCAGCCCTCAGGGGGCTGACACCGGGGAGCTGTTTTTT. Protein sequence: CASSPQGADTGELFF.